Presented here are 3 T cell receptor beta chains from one specimen sequenced in a study of metastatic and nonmetastatic thyroid tumors. Each patient came to thyroid surgery without any prior treatment (of any kind). MiXCR reprocessed the PCR reads for TCRdb. Altogether some 19,000 clones are present, about 28% being singletons, with the ten largest covering roughly 13%. Source material: tumor tissue. These receptors were obtained from a female donor with papillary thyroid cancer or a benign thyroid nodule (not recorded which). Some clones in this sample may be carry-over from other donors' samples.

V usage is TRBV6-2 or TRBV6-3 and J usage is TRBJ2-2; D uncertain. This CDR3 contains 12 residues. The V gene lost 4 bases and the J gene lost 1 base, with 1 base spanning the gap. Germline CDR1 reads MNHEY; CDR2 reads SVGEGT. The CDR3 sequence is CASSLNTGELFF. CDR3 DNA sequence: TGTGCCAGCAGTTTGAACACCGGGGAGCTGTTTTTT.

The chain uses TRBV2 and TRBJ2-3; 9 nucleotides line up with TRBD2. CDR3 length: 15 residues. The junction had 4 bases not matched to a gene; V was cut back by 4 bases and J by 2 bases. Germline V lookup: CDR1 SNHLY, CDR2 FYNNEI. The chain's CDR3 is CASSVGTSSTDTQYF. In DNA, the CDR3 is TGTGCCAGCAGTGTAGGGACTAGCTCCACAGATACGCAGTATTTT.

This chain uses TRBV27 with TRBJ2-7; D gene ambiguous. Germline CDR1 and CDR2: MNHEY and SMNVEV (reference sequence). This CDR3 is built from 13 residues. V was clipped by 2 bases and J by 3 bases, with 8 bases between them. CDR3 sequence reads: CASSLGPDYEQYF. The DNA for the CDR3 is TGTGCCAGCAGTTTAGGGCCGGACTACGAGCAGTACTTC.